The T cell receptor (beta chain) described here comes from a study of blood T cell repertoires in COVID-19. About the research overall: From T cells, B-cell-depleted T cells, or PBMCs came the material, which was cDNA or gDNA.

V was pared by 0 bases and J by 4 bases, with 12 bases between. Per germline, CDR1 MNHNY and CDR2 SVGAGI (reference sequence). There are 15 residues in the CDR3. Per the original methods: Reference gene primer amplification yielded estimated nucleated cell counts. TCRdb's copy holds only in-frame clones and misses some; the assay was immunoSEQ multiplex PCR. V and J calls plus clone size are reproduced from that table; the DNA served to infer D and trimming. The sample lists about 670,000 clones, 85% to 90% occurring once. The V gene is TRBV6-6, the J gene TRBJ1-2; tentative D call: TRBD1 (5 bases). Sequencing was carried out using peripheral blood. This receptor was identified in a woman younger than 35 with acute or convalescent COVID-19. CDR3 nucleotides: TGTGCCAGCAGTTACTCCGACAGAACGAGCTATGGCTACACCTTC. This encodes CASSYSDRTSYGYTF.